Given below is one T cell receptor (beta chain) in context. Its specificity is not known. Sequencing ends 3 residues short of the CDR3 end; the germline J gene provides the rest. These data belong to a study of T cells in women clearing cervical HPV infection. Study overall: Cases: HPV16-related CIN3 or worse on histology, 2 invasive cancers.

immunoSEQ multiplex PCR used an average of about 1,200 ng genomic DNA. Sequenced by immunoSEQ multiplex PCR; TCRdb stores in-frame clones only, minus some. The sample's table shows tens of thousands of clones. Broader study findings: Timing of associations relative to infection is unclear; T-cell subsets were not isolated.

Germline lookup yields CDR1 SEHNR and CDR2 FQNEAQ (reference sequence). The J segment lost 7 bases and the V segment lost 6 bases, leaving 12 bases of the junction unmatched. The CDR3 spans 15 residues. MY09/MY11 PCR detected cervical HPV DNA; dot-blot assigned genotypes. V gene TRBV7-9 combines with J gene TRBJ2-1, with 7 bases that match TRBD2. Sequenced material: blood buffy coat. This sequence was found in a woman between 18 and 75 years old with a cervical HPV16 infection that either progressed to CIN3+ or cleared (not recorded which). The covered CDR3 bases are TGTGCCAGCAGGCCGAGCGGAAGCGGGATGAATGAG. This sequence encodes CASRPSGSGMNE. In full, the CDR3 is CASRPSGSGMNEQFF. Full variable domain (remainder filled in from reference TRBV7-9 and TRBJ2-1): DTGVSQNPRHKITKRGQNVTFRCDPISEHNRLYWYRQTLGQGPEFLTYFQNEAQLEKSRLLSDRFSAERPKGSFSTLEIQRTEQGDSAMYLCASRPSGSGMNEQFFGPGTRLTVL.